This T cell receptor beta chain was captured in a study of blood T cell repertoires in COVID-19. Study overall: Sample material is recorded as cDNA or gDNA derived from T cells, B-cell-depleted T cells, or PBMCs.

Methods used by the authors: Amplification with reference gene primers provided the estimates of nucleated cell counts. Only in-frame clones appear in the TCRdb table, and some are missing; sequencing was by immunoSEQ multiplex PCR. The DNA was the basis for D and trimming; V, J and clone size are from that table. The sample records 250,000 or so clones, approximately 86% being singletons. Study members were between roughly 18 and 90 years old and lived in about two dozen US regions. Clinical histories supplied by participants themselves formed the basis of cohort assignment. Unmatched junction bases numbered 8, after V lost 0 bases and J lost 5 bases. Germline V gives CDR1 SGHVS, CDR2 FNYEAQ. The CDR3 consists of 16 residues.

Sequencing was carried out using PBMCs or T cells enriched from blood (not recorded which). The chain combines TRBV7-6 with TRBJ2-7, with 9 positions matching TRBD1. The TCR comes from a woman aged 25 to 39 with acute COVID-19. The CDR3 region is CASSLAPRDRDDEQYF. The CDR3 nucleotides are TGTGCCAGCAGCTTAGCCCCCCGGGACAGGGACGACGAGCAGTACTTC.